This T cell receptor (beta chain) derives from a study of CD4 T cells in relation to SARS-CoV-2 and coronaviruses. Libraries were prepared by immunoSEQ multiplex PCR; TCRdb keeps only in-frame clonotypes and omits some of them. The table includes approximately 70,000 clones, more than 85% detected once. The V and J ends lost 1 base and 4 bases respectively, with 5 bases between them. The germline V gene encodes CDR1 LGHDT and CDR2 YNNKEL (reference sequence). The CDR3 has 13 amino acids. Study-wide points: No donor gave both pre-pandemic and post-infection samples.

Of note for this clone: Its antigen is still unknown. Other DNA sequences in this specimen translate into the identical CDR3.

The unexposed donors gave CD4+ T cells in about 2011-2018, prior to COVID-19. The V gene is TRBV3-1 (or the pseudogene TRBV3-2), the J gene TRBJ2-1, with D hard to call. This receptor was taken from a human donor in good health. Source material: naive CD4+ T cells from PBMCs. Subset indicated: naive CD4+ T cells isolated by negative enrichment. CDR3 nucleotide sequence: TGTGCCAGCAGCCAAGTACTATACAATGAGCAGTTCTTC. Amino acids: CASSQVLYNEQFF.